This TCR beta chain was documented in a study of T cell responses to AZD1222 COVID-19 vaccine. As for the study in general: The analysis combined second doses at about 4 or about 12 weeks.

Concerning this clone: What it binds is unknown.

Profiling relied on immunoSEQ multiplex PCR, and the TCRdb table lists in-frame clones only, not all of them. The table has more than 60,000 clones, 75% to 90% seen once. Whole-study findings and limits: When two AZD1222 doses had been given, Spike-specific TCR breadth and depth rose. There were mostly white British donors and more females than males, and clonal diversity was possibly underestimated. CD4 TCRs associated with vaccination spanned spike, dominating at 160-218 and 743-854.

The sequenced sample was peripheral blood, obtained on day 0 of AZD1222 vaccination. This clonotype was sampled from an adult in good health.

In nucleotides, the CDR3 is TGTGCCAGCAGCCCGCCGGGACAGGGGGCGGGTGGCTACACCTTC. Translating gives CASSPPGQGAGGYTF. The V and J genes are TRBV28 and TRBJ1-2, with TRBD1 matching over 12 bases. This CDR3 is built from 15 residues. V lost 6 bases, J lost 7 bases, and 9 bases stayed unmatched. Germline CDR1 and CDR2: MDHEN and SYDVKM.